The 15 T cell receptor beta chains below all came from one sample that was sequenced in a study of blood T cell repertoires in COVID-19 (TCRdb year 2020). The library was obtained by the immunoSEQ multiplex PCR assay. TCRdb took over this immuneACCESS table, retaining in-frame rearrangements with V and J assigned. Such tables are incomplete; in checked studies, under half of the missing clones stem from an unresolved V gene, and the remainder is unexplained. Here the sample has about 49,000 clones; around 82% occur a single time. The ten biggest clones cover 13% to 15% of the sample. Material for sequencing was peripheral blood. These receptors were taken from a human donor in a cohort sampled during active COVID-19.

The chain uses TRBV1 and TRBJ2-7; the table's D call, TRBD2, was not checked against the DNA. TRBV1 is marked as a pseudogene. The CDR3 extends over 16 amino acids. The CDR3 reads CTSSQAEPPAGYEQYF. The DNA for the CDR3 is TGCACCAGCAGCCAAGCCGAGCCCCCAGCGGGCTACGAGCAGTACTTC.

V and J are TRBV7-9 and TRBJ1-2, with unresolved D. V was pared by 5 bases and J by 8 bases, with 12 bases between. The germline CDR1 and CDR2 sequences are SEHNR and FQNEAQ (reference sequence). The length of the CDR3 is 12 residues. CDR3 protein: CASSPESMGYTF. CDR3 coding DNA: TGTGCCAGCAGCCCGGAGTCGATGGGCTACACCTTC.

V and J are TRBV6-5 and TRBJ2-3, with D perhaps TRBD2 (5 bases). V was pared by 10 bases and J by 4 bases, with 21 bases between. CDR1 and CDR2 (germline): MNHEY, SVGAGI. This CDR3 is 15 amino acids long. CDR3 bases: TGTGCCACACATTCTCCGTACGCAGCGGCAGATACGCAGTATTTT. The encoded protein is CATHSPYAAADTQYF.

In this sample, this clone turned up once. The chain recombines TRBV7-3 with TRBJ2-1; 7 nucleotides match TRBD2. Germline CDR1 SGHTA, CDR2 FQGTGA. The CDR3 contains 15 residues. After removal of 5 bases from V and 6 bases from J, the junction contained 10 bases not matched to a gene. CDR3 protein: CASSTSVLAGNEQFF. For the CDR3, the DNA is TGTGCCAGCAGCACCTCTGTGTTAGCGGGCAATGAGCAGTTCTTC.

This chain connects TRBV5-4 to TRBJ2-5, with D unresolved. The CDR3 consists of 14 residues. The germline V gene encodes CDR1 SGHNT and CDR2 YYREEE (reference sequence). V was clipped by 1 base and J by 3 bases, with 10 bases between them. In DNA, the CDR3 is TGTGCCAGCAGCTTGTGGGCAGCCAAAGAGACCCAGTACTTC. Its translation is CASSLWAAKETQYF.

A few counts support this clone. The chain has TRBV30 and TRBJ2-7, with a tentative D call TRBD2 (6 bases). Germline loops: CDR1 GTSNPN, CDR2 SVGIG (reference sequence). The CDR3 has 16 residues. V lost 5 bases and J lost 2, with 22 bases in between. The CDR3 nucleotides are TGTGCCTGGGCAGGGAGGACGGGAAACCTCCCCTACGAGCAGTACTTC. Protein sequence: CAWAGRTGNLPYEQYF. The entire variable domain, with the rest obtained from reference TRBV30 and TRBJ2-7, is as follows: SQTIHQWPATLVQPVGSPLSLECTVEGTSNPNLYWYRQAAGRGLQLLFYSVGIGQISSEVPQNLSASRPQDRQFILSSKKLLLSDSGFYLCAWAGRTGNLPYEQYFGPGTRLTVT.

J is TRBJ2-3 and V is TRBV7-9; D possibly corresponds to TRBD1 (5 bases). V lost 5 bases to trimming and J lost 3 bases, with 15 bases between them. There are 15 residues in the CDR3. CDR1 and CDR2 from the germline V gene are SEHNR and FQNEAQ (reference sequence). The CDR3 region is CASSQIQGETDTQYF. The CDR3 DNA sequence: TGTGCCAGCAGCCAGATTCAGGGTGAAACAGATACGCAGTATTTT.

Here the CDR3 DNA reads TGTGCCAGCAGCTTACTCCCACCGACAGGGTCCTACAATGAGCAGTTCTTC. Its protein is CASSLLPPTGSYNEQFF. This sequence joins TRBV7-2 and TRBJ2-1, with 7 nucleotides matching TRBD1. The ends lost 2 bases at V and 1 base at J; junction bases unmatched: 8. This CDR3 is 17 amino acids long. Per germline, CDR1 SGHTA and CDR2 FQGNSA. Full variable domain (rest looked up from reference TRBV7-2 and TRBJ2-1): GAGVSQSPSNKVTEKGKDVELRCDPISGHTALYWYRQSLGQGLEFLIYFQGNSAPDKSGLPSDRFSAERTGGSVSTLTIQRTQQEDSAVYLCASSLLPPTGSYNEQFFGPGTRLTVL.

The V and J genes are TRBV29-1 and TRBJ2-7; 9 positions match TRBD2. CDR3 length equals 15 residues. With 1 base clipped from V and 1 base from J, the junction kept 5 bases outside the gene matches. From germline, CDR1 is SQVTM and CDR2 ANQGSEA. The CDR3 loop reads CSVEGTAGGSYEQYF. The CDR3 region has the DNA TGCAGCGTTGAAGGCACAGCGGGAGGATCCTACGAGCAGTACTTC.

This chain connects TRBV9 to TRBJ2-5; 7 bases agree with TRBD2. Germline assignment: CDR1 SGDLS and CDR2 YYNGEE. V dropped 0 bases and J dropped 1; count of bases not matched to a gene: 6. The CDR3 has 16 amino acids. The CDR3: CASSVGLGGSQETQYF. In nucleotides, the CDR3 is TGTGCCAGCAGCGTAGGTTTGGGGGGGTCCCAAGAGACCCAGTACTTC. Based on the CDR3 plus reference TRBV9 and TRBJ2-5, the full variable domain is DSGVTQTPKHLITATGQRVTLRCSPRSGDLSVYWYQQSLDQGLQFLIQYYNGEERAKGNILERFSAQQFPDLHSELNLSSLELGDSALYFCASSVGLGGSQETQYFGPGTRLLVL.

The chain combines TRBV7-9 with TRBJ1-6, with D hard to call. Per the germline V gene, CDR1 is SEHNR and CDR2 is FQNEAQ (reference sequence). With 5 bases removed from V and 9 bases from J, the gap between germline ends came to 11 bases. This CDR3 has 13 residues. The CDR3 is CASSPAGRSPLHF. The CDR3 DNA reads TGTGCCAGCAGCCCAGCAGGTCGTTCACCCCTCCACTTT.

This clone was observed once. One end of the junction varies from germline; a read error may be responsible. The rearrangement joins TRBV6-5 to TRBJ2-1; 12 positions agree with TRBD2. This CDR3 has 16 residues. The germline V gene encodes CDR1 MNHEY and CDR2 SVGAGI. CDR3 protein: CASSHSSGGARDEQFF. For the CDR3, the DNA is TGTGCCAGCAGTCACTCTAGCGGGGGGGCGAGGGATGAGCAGTTCTTC.

This chain links TRBV27 with TRBJ2-3; 8 bases map to TRBD2. V shed 4 bases and J 7 bases; nucleotides not matched to a gene: 10. The germline CDR1 and CDR2 sequences are MNHEY and SMNVEV (reference sequence). The CDR3 runs to 15 residues. The CDR3 coding sequence is TGTGCCAGCAGTTCCTCTCCGGGGGGGCCCTATACGCAGTATTTT. Encoded protein: CASSSSPGGPYTQYF.

This clone was recorded only once. CDR3 in amino acids: CASSGQGAGGPQHF. Written as DNA, the CDR3 is TGTGCCAGCAGCGGGCAGGGGGCGGGTGGACCCCAGCATTTT. V is TRBV14 and J is TRBJ1-5, with TRBD1 identical over 8 bases. CDR1 and CDR2 (germline): SGHDN, FVKESK. With V trimmed by 5 bases and J by 10 bases, 10 bases remained unmatched. The CDR3 consists of 14 residues.

The chain uses TRBV5-4 and TRBJ2-3, with D possibly matching TRBD1 (6 bases). The V end was cut by 2 bases, the J end by 4 bases, with 14 bases between. CDR1 and CDR2 (germline): SGHNT, YYREEE (reference sequence). The CDR3 covers 15 residues. CDR3 residues: CASSLQGLSPDTQYF. Here the CDR3 DNA reads TGTGCCAGCAGCTTACAGGGTTTGAGTCCAGATACGCAGTATTTT.